These 2 T cell receptor beta chains came from one sample sequenced in a study of cytomegalovirus exposure and HLA in healthy donors. PCR amplification relied on 60 Vbeta primers (plus 13 Jbeta primers). Clones were read by immunoSEQ multiplex PCR, and TCRdb kept only the in-frame ones, dropping some. The sample has about 120,000 clones, about 79% seen once. What was sequenced was PBMCs. The receptor source for this set is a man aged 25 to 45 in good health and CMV-seropositive.

V gene TRBV6-5 combines with J gene TRBJ1-2; tentatively, D is TRBD1 (6 bases). Trimming left V 2 bases short and J 5 bases short, with 9 bases between. The CDR3 runs to 13 residues. From germline, CDR1 is MNHEY and CDR2 SVGAGI. The CDR3 DNA follows: TGTGCCAGCAGTTACAGTCAGGGGTATGGCTACACCTTC. Translation: CASSYSQGYGYTF.

As regards this clone: At one end, the junction sequence differs from germline, possibly due to a read error. The V gene is TRBV7-3, the J gene TRBJ2-6; maybe TRBD2 (6 bases). The CDR3 runs 17 residues. The germline gives CDR1 SGHTA, CDR2 FQGTGA. The CDR3 sequence: CASSSGTHSSGANGLTF. The CDR3 DNA sequence: TGTGCCAGCAGCTCCGGGACTCATAGCTCTGGGGCCAACGGCCTGACTTTC.